The 7 T cell receptor beta chains below all came from one sample that was sequenced in a study of patients and donors after allogeneic stem cell transplantation. Via MiXCR, TCRdb re-called the RT-PCR reads, giving one row per CDR3 protein. The data show under 200,000 distinct CDR3 sequences, over 25% seen once. The specimen was blood, either unsorted or a sorted T cell fraction (not recorded which). Every receptor here comes from a human donor who was either an allogeneic HSCT recipient or a stem cell or donor lymphocyte infusion donor (not recorded which). It is not recorded whose cells these are; they may come from a transplant donor.

In this sample, this clonotype turned up a few times. V gene TRBV4-3 combines with J gene TRBJ1-5; a possible D gene is TRBD1 (5 bases). The germline V gene has CDR1 LGHNA and CDR2 YSLEER. Trimming shortened V by 0 bases and J by 2 bases, and 17 bases separated the two germline ends. The CDR3 length is 18 residues. The CDR3 coding sequence is TGCGCCAGCAGCCAAGATCCCTGGATTTCGGGGGGCAATCAGCCCCAGCATTTT. It translates to CASSQDPWISGGNQPQHF.

The chain recombines TRBV27 with TRBJ2-7; 14 nucleotides agree with TRBD2. There are 14 residues in the CDR3. With V trimmed by 2 bases and J by 8 bases, 2 bases remained unmatched. Germline lookup yields CDR1 MNHEY and CDR2 SMNVEV (reference sequence). CDR3 DNA: TGTGCCAGCAGTTTACGGACTAGCGGGAGGAAGCAGTACTTC. It is translated as CASSLRTSGRKQYF.

This clonotype was counted a few times. This sequence joins TRBV24-1 and TRBJ2-1; D may be TRBD1 (5 bases). Trimming took 7 bases from V and 3 from J, leaving 18 bases between them. Germline V gene data show CDR1 as KGHDR and CDR2 as SFDVKD. This CDR3 comprises 16 residues. In DNA, the CDR3 is TGTGCCACCAGCCCACTCGCAGGGTCGAACTACAATGAGCAGTTCTTC. Its translation: CATSPLAGSNYNEQFF.

This clonotype was counted only a few times. The chain is built from TRBV28 and TRBJ2-1, with 9 bases fitting TRBD2. The CDR3 is made up of 14 amino acids. V gave up 11 bases and J gave up 9 bases; unmatched junction bases: 14. Per germline, CDR1 MDHEN and CDR2 SYDVKM. The CDR3 DNA follows: TGTGCCTTATCCCCGGGACTAGCTACGGGTGAGCAGTTCTTC. Translated: CALSPGLATGEQFF.

This chain's CDR3 is CASSPGQANEQFF. CDR3 in DNA: TGTGCCAGCAGTCCGGGACAGGCCAATGAGCAGTTCTTC. The V gene is TRBV12-3 or TRBV12-4, the J gene TRBJ2-1, with 8 bases that match TRBD1. V lost 5 bases and J lost 6; bases outside the gene matches: 3. The CDR3 has 13 residues.

The chain links TRBV27 to TRBJ1-1; weak D call: TRBD1 (6 bases). Germline-derived CDR1 and CDR2 are MNHEY and SMNVEV (reference sequence). V was trimmed by 5 bases and J by 0 bases, leaving 13 bases between them. This CDR3 comprises 15 residues. The CDR3 DNA reads as TGTGCCAGCAGTCCCCTGGACAGCATGAACACTGAAGCTTTCTTT. Protein product: CASSPLDSMNTEAFF.

The J gene is TRBJ2-1, the V gene TRBV6-5, with unresolved D. The V and J ends lost 6 bases and 10 bases respectively, with 10 bases between them. The CDR3 extends over 11 amino acids. Germline lookup yields CDR1 MNHEY and CDR2 SVGAGI. This CDR3 reads CASSPGLEQFF. The CDR3 region has the DNA TGTGCCAGCAGCCCCGGGTTAGAGCAGTTCTTC.